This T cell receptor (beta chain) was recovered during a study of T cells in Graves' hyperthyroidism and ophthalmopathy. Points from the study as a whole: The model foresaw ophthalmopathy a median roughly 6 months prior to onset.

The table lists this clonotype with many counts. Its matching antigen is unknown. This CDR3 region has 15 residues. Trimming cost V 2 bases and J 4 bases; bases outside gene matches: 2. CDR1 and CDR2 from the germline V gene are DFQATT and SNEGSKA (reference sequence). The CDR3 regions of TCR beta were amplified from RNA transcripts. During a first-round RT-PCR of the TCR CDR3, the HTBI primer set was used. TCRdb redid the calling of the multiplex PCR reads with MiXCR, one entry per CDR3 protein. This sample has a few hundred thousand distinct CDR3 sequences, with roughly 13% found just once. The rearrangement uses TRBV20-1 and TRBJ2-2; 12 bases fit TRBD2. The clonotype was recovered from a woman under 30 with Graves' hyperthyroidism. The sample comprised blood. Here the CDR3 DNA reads TGCAGTGCTAGACCTAGCGGGAGGGCCACCGGGGAGCTGTTTTTT. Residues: CSARPSGRATGELFF.